The present T cell receptor beta chain was sequenced within a study of HIV-infected children after antiretroviral therapy interruption. Study context: Children's median ages were around 9.3 years and 8 years by group. Samples from the continuous-treatment group were taken at weeks 0, 48 and 150. Overall study results and limits: After treatment interruption started, naive CD4+ CDR3 overlap across time points dropped.

Germline CDR1 and CDR2: LNHDA and SQIVND (reference sequence). Deletions cut 3 bases from V and 0 bases from J, with 16 bases between. The CDR3 spans 17 residues. Regarding treatment: PENTA 11 planned treatment interruption arm or continuous ART arm. Cryopreserved PBMC samples required at least 5 million viable cells. Many counts were recorded for this clonotype. The antigen is not known. A 3' RACE protocol on RNA, with unique molecular identifiers, produced the TCR library. TCRdb reprocessed the 3' RACE reads via MiXCR and lists one record per CDR3 protein. The sample yields around 16,000 distinct CDR3 sequences, about 3.4% seen once.

The clonotype was recovered from a child aged 2 to 17 with HIV. The source was CD45RA+ CD4+ T cells from PBMCs, collected from a donor given antiretroviral therapy, either interrupted or continuous. Subset given: naive CD4+ CD45RA+ CD45RO- T cells. The V gene is TRBV19, the J gene TRBJ2-3, with D unresolved. CDR3 nucleotide sequence: TGTGCCAGTAGTATGGTTCCCCAGTCAACCAGCACAGATACGCAGTATTTT. Amino acid sequence: CASSMVPQSTSTDTQYF.